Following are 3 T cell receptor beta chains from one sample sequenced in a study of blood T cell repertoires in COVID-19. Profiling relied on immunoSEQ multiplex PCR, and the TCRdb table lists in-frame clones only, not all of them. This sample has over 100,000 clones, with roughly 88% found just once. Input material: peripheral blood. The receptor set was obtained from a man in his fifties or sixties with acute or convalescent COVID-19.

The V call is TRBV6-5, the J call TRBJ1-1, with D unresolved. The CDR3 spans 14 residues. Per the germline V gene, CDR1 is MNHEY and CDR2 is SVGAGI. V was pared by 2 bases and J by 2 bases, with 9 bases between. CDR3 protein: CASSYNADNTEAFF. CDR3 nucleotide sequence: TGTGCCAGCAGTTACAACGCAGATAACACTGAAGCTTTCTTT.

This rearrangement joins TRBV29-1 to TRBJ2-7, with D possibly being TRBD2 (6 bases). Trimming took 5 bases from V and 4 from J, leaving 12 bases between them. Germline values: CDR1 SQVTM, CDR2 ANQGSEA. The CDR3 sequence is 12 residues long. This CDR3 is CSVQVGGYEQYF. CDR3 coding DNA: TGCAGCGTTCAAGTGGGGGGATACGAGCAGTACTTC.

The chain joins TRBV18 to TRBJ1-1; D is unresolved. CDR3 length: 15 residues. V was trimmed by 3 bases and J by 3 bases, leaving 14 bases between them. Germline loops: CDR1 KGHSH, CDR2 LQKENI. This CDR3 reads CASSPRTATDTEAFF. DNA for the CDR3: TGTGCCAGCTCACCCAGAACAGCAACGGACACTGAAGCTTTCTTT.